This T cell receptor (beta chain) appears in the sequencing data of a study of T cell repertoires in aging, cancer and after chemotherapy. At the level of the study: Patients with glioblastoma brain tumors were sampled before and after temozolomide-based therapy.

Points from the study as a whole: Loss of evenness, beyond lost richness, contributed to age-related TCR diversity decline in cancer patients.

Peripheral blood genomic DNA, not sorted cells or RNA, was the template. TRB rearrangements spanning V, D and J were amplified using mixed TRB-A/B primers. From the multiplex PCR reads, TCRdb called clonotypes with MiXCR, one entry per CDR3 protein. Of several thousand distinct CDR3 sequences listed, less than 70% are singletons. In the case of this clonotype: What it binds is not known.

The germline CDR1 and CDR2 sequences are SGHDT and YYEEEE. This CDR3 contains 15 residues. V trimming: 4 bases; J trimming: 3 bases; junction bases outside the gene matches: 10. The V and J genes are TRBV5-6 and TRBJ2-7, with TRBD1 matching 7 bases. Material: blood. The origin of this receptor is a human donor with a solid tumor. The CDR3 region has the DNA TGTGCCAGCAGCACGGGTACAGGGGTACTCTACGAGCAGTACTTC. Protein: CASSTGTGVLYEQYF.